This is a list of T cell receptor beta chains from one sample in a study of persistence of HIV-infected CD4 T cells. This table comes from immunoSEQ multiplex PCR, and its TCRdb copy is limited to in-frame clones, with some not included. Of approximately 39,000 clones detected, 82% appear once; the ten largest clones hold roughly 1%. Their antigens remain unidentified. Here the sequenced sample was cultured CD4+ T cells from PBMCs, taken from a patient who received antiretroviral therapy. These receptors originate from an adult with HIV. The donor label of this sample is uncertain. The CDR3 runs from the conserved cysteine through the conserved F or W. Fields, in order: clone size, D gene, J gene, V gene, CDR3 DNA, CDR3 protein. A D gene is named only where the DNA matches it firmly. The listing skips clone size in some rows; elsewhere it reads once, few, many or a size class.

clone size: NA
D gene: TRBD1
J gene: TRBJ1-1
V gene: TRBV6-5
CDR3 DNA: TGTGCCAGCAGTCTAGGGACAGGGGATGTGGCGGAAGCTTTCTTT
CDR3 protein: CASSLGTGDVAEAFF

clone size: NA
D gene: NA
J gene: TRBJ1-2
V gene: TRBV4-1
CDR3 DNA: TGCGCCAGCAGCCAAGAGGCAGGTGGAGGGGGCTACACCTTC
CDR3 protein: CASSQEAGGGGYTF

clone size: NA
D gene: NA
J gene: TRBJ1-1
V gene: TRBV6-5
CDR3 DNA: TGTGCCAGCAGTTACACGGGTAATGCTGAAGCTTTCTTT
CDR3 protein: CASSYTGNAEAFF

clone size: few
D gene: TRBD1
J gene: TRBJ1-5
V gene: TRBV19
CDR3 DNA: TGTGCCAGTAGCAGGGGGCGAGATCAGCCCCAGCATTTT
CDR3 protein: CASSRGRDQPQHF

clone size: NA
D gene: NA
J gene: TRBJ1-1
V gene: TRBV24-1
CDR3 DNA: TGTGCCAACGAGTCCCGGGGTCAGAACACTGAAGCTTTCTTT
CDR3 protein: CANESRGQNTEAFF

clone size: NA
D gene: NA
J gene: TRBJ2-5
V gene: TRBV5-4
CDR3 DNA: TGTGCCAGCAGCTTGGATGGGTTAGAGACCCAGTACTTC
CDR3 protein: CASSLDGLETQYF

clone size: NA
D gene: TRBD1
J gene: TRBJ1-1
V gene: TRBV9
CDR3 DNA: TGTGCCAGCAGCGTCGACAGGGGACGGGCTTTCTTT
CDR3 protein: CASSVDRGRAFF

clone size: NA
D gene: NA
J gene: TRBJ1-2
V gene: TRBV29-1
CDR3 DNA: TGCAGCGTTTTTGGGGAGCGTGGCTACACCTTC
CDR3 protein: CSVFGERGYTF

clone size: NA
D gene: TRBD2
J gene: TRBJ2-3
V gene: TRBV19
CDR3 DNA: TGTGCCAGTAGTCGCACCGGTAGTAGCGGGGGAGGCACAGATACGCAGTATTTT
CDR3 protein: CASSRTGSSGGGTDTQYF

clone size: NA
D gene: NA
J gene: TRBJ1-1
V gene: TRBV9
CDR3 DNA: TGTGCCAGCAGCGTTACAGGGAACACTGAAGCTTTCTTT
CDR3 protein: CASSVTGNTEAFF

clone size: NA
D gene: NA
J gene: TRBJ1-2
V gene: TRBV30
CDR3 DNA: TGTGCCTGGACGAGGGTCGAAGATGGCTACACCTTC
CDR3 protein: CAWTRVEDGYTF

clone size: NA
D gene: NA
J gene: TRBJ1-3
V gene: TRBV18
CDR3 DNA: TGTGCCAGCTCCCGGGGGGACTCTGGAAACACCATATATTTT
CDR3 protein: CASSRGDSGNTIYF

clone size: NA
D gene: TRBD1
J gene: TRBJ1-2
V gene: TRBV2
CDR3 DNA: TGTGCCAGCCCAAAACAGGGGAGGGGTAGTGGCTACACCTTC
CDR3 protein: CASPKQGRGSGYTF

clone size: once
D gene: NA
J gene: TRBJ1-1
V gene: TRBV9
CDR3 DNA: TGTGCCAGCAGCGTAGGTACGGGACGCACTGAAGCTTTCTTT
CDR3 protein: CASSVGTGRTEAFF

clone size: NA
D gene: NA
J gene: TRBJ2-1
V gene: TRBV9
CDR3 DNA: TGTGCCAGCAGCCCCGGGACCTTAGGGAACAATGAGCAGTTCTTC
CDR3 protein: CASSPGTLGNNEQFF

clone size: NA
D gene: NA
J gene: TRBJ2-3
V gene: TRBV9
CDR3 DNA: TGTGCCAGCAGCTCCGGATTTAGGACAGATACGCAGTATTTT
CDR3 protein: CASSSGFRTDTQYF

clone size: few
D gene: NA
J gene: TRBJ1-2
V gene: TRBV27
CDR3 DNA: TGTGCCAGCTATGCGAGTCCTCCTAACTATGGCTACACCTTC
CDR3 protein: CASYASPPNYGYTF

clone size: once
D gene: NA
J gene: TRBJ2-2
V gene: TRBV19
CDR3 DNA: TGTGCCAGTTCGAACACCGGGGAGCTGTTTTTT
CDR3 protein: CASSNTGELFF

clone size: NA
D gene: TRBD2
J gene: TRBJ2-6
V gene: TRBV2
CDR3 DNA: TGTGCCAGCAGTGAAAGCCTAGCGGGCGCCGGGGCCAACGTCCTGACTTTC
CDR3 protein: CASSESLAGAGANVLTF

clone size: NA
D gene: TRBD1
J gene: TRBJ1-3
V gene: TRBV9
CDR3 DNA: TGTGCCAGCAGCGTAGGGGACAGCATCTCTGGAAACACCATATATTTT
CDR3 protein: CASSVGDSISGNTIYF

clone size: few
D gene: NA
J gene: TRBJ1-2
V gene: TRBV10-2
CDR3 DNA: TGCGCCAGCAGTGAGTCGGGAGGAAACTATGGCTACACCTTC
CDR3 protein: CASSESGGNYGYTF

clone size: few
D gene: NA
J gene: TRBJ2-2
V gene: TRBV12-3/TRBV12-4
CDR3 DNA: TGTGCCAGTTGCAGGTCCGGGGCCGGGGAGCTGTTTTTT
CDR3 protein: CASCRSGAGELFF

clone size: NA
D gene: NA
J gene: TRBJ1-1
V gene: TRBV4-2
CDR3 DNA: TGTGCCAGCAGCCAAGAACCGGCCGGCCCTATTTTCCCAAGAGAAGCTTTCTTT
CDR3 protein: CASSQEPAGPIFPREAFF

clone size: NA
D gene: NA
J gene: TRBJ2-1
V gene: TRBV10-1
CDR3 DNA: TGCGCCAGCAGAAAGACTCTGAGCTCCTACAATGAGCAGTTCTTC
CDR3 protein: CASRKTLSSYNEQFF

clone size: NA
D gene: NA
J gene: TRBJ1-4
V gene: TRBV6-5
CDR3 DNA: TGTGCCAGCAGTTACAACGGTGGACGGAATGAAAAACTGTTTTTT
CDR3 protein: CASSYNGGRNEKLFF

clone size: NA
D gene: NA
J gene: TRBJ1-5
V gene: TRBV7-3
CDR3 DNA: TGTGCCAGCAGCTTAAGGAAGGATCAGCCCCAGCATTTT
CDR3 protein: CASSLRKDQPQHF

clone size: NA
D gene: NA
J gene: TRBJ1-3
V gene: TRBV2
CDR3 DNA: TGTGCCAGCAAATTTTTTGGAAACACCATATATTTT
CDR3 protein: CASKFFGNTIYF

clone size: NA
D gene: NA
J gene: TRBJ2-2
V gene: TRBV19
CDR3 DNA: TGTGCCAGTAGTATAGAACAGGGAAGCACCGGGGAGCTGTTTTTT
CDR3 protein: CASSIEQGSTGELFF

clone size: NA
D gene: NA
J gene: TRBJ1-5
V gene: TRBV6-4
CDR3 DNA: TGTGCCAGCAGTTACAGGGAGAATCAGCCCCAGCATTTT
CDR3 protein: CASSYRENQPQHF

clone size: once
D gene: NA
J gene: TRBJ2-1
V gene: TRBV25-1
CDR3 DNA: TGTGCCAGCAGTGAATCTCAACTATTCGCCTATGAGCAGTTCTTC
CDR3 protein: CASSESQLFAYEQFF

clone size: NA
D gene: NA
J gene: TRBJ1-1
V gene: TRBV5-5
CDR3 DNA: TGTGCCAGCAGCTTCGACATACTGAACACTGAAGCTTTCTTT
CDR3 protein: CASSFDILNTEAFF

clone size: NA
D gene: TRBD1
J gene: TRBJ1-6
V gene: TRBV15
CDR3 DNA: TGTGCCACCACGAGGGGGGGGACAGATAATTCACCCCTCCACTTT
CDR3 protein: CATTRGGTDNSPLHF

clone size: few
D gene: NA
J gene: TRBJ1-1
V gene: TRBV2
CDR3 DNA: TGTGCCAGCAGTAAACAGGGAGAGACTGAAGCTTTCTTT
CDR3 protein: CASSKQGETEAFF

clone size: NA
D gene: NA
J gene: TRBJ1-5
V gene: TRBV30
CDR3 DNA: TGTGCCTGGAGTCGAACCGGGACATACAATCAGCCCCAGCATTTT
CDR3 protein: CAWSRTGTYNQPQHF

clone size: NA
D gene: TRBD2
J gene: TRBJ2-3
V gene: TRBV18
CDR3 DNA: TGTGCCAGCTCACCCTCGGGACTAGCTAGCACAGATACGCAGTATTTT
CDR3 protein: CASSPSGLASTDTQYF

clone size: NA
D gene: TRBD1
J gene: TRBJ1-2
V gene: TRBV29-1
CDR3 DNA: TGCAGCGTTAACAGGGGCTATGGCTACACCTTC
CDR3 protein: CSVNRGYGYTF

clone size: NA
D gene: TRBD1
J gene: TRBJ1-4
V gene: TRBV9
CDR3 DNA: TGTGCCAGCACCGTAGGTCCAGGGGGTAATGAAAAACTGTTTTTT
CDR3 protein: CASTVGPGGNEKLFF

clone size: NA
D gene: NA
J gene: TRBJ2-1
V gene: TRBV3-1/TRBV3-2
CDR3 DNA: TGTGCCAGCAGCCAAGTCATTCGATCCTCATACAATGAGCAGTTCTTC
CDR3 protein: CASSQVIRSSYNEQFF

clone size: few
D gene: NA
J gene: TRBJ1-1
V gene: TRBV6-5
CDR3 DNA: TGTGCCAGCAATCGGCCCGGTGGGAACACTGAAGCTTTCTTT
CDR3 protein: CASNRPGGNTEAFF

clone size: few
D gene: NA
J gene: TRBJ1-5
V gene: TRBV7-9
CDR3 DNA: TGTGCCAGCAGCTTAGCAGGGGACCATCAGCCCCAGCATTTT
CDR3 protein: CASSLAGDHQPQHF

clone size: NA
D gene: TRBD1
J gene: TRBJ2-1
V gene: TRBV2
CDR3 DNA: TGTGCCAGAACAGGGGGTTCCTACAATGAGCAGTTCTTC
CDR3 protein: CARTGGSYNEQFF

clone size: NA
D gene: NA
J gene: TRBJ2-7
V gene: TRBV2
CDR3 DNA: TGTGCCAGCAGCCGGGACACCTCCTACGAGCAGTACTTC
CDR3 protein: CASSRDTSYEQYF

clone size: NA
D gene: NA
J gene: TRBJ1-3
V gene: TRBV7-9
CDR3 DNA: TGTGCCAGCAGCCCTCAGGGAGCGGACTCTGGAAACACCATATATTTT
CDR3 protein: CASSPQGADSGNTIYF

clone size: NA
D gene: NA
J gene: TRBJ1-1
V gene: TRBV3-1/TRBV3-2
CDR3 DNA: TGTGCCAGCAGCCGGAACACTGAAGCTTTCTTT
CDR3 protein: CASSRNTEAFF

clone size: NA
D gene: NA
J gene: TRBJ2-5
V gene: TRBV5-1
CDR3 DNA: TGCGCCAGCAGCTTGCGCGGGCTGGGAGAGACCCAGTACTTC
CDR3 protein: CASSLRGLGETQYF

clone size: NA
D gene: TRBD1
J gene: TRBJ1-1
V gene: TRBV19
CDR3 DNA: TGTGCCAGTAGTTCTAACAGGGGAACTGAAGCTTTCTTT
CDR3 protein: CASSSNRGTEAFF

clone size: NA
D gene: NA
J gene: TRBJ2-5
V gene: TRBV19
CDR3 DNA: TGTGCCAGTAGTATAGTCGGAGGGGGCAGCGAGACCCAGTACTTC
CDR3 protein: CASSIVGGGSETQYF